These T cell receptor beta chains were read from a single sample in a study of cytomegalovirus exposure and HLA in healthy donors. Here immunoSEQ multiplex PCR was the method, and the copy in TCRdb shows in-frame clones only, minus some. The repertoire holds around 91,000 clones, with roughly 78% as singletons. The sequencing input was PBMCs. These receptor sequences come from a male donor in good health and CMV-seropositive. The CDR3 runs from the conserved cysteine through the conserved F or W. A D gene is named only where the DNA matches it firmly. A clone size is listed for some rows: how often the clone was seen (once, few, many), or a class if it is expanded.

TRBV5-6	once	TRBJ2-1	.	TGTGCCAGCAGCCGGAGTGTGGGTGAGCAGTTCTTC	CASSRSVGEQFF
TRBV10-3	.	TRBJ1-4	.	TGTGCCATCAGTGCGGTGCTGGCGGGTGAAAAACTGTTTTTT	CAISAVLAGEKLFF
TRBV5-1	.	TRBJ1-1	TRBD1	TGCGCCAGCCGCTCCGCGCCAGGCGGGGGCGGTCAGGGGGCCACTGAAGCTTTCTTT	CASRSAPGGGGQGATEAFF
TRBV7-9	.	TRBJ2-5	.	TGTTCCAGCAGCTTAGCGCTGGAGTTCCAAGAGACCCAGTACTTC	CSSSLALEFQETQYF
TRBV6-5	few	TRBJ2-2	.	TGTGCCAGCAGTTACCCAGGCACCGGGGAGCTGTTTTTT	CASSYPGTGELFF
TRBV5-4	.	TRBJ2-5	TRBD1	TGTGCCAGCAGCTTGGGGGTTCAGGGGGCAGAGACCCAGTACTTC	CASSLGVQGAETQYF
TRBV5-1	.	TRBJ1-1	TRBD1	TGCGCCAGCAGCTCGACCCCACAGGGGGGGACTGAAGCTTTCTTT	CASSSTPQGGTEAFF
TRBV7-8	.	TRBJ1-1	.	TGTGCCAGCAGTCAAGAGGGGGCTGAAGCTTTCTTT	CASSQEGAEAFF
TRBV28	.	TRBJ2-7	.	TGTGCCTCCGAGAGGGACTACGAGCAGTACTTC	CASERDYEQYF
TRBV7-3	few	TRBJ2-3	TRBD2	TGTGCCAGCAGCCCTCAGGCGGGGGGTACGCAGTATTTT	CASSPQAGGTQYF
TRBV7-9	.	TRBJ2-5	.	TGTGCCAGCAGCTTAGTAGGGGGTGAGCTGGAGACCCAGTACTTC	CASSLVGGELETQYF
TRBV19	.	TRBJ2-3	TRBD2	TGTGCCAGCCACCCGGGAGGAAACACAGATACGCAGTATTTT	CASHPGGNTDTQYF
TRBV13	.	TRBJ2-7	TRBD1	TGTGCCAGCAGCTTAGAGACCGGGACAGCAAAAAGCTCCTACGAGCAGTACTTC	CASSLETGTAKSSYEQYF
TRBV15	.	TRBJ2-5	TRBD1	TGTGCCACCTTAGGGACAGGGTCATCAGAGACCCAGTACTTC	CATLGTGSSETQYF
TRBV5-1	few	TRBJ2-7	TRBD2	TGCGCCAGCAGCCCGGGACTAGCGGGAGTCTACGAGCAGTACTTC	CASSPGLAGVYEQYF
TRBV30	few	TRBJ2-5	TRBD2	TGTGCCTGGAGTGTAGGTCTAGCGGGTACCCAAGAGACCCAGTACTTC	CAWSVGLAGTQETQYF
TRBV4-3	.	TRBJ2-3	.	TGCGCCAGCAGCAAGACTCGGAGCACAGATACGCAGTATTTT	CASSKTRSTDTQYF
TRBV6-4	few	TRBJ2-2	.	TGTGCCAGCAGTGACCGGGACACCGGGGAGCTGTTTTTT	CASSDRDTGELFF
TRBV11-2	once	TRBJ2-2	TRBD2	TGTGCCAGCAGCTTAGAGGGGGGAGGGCCTTCCGGGGAGCTGTTTTTT	CASSLEGGGPSGELFF
TRBV5-6	.	TRBJ2-1	.	TGTGCCAGCAGCTTGAATTCGGGTTACAATGAGCAGTTCTTC	CASSLNSGYNEQFF
TRBV5-1	.	TRBJ2-1	.	TGCGCCAGCAGCCCTGAGGGCCTCTCCTACAATGAGCAGTTCTTC	CASSPEGLSYNEQFF
TRBV2	.	TRBJ1-1	TRBD1	TGTGCCAGCAGGGCACAGGGGGCGCCTACTCTATTTTCGTCGGCTTTCTTT	CASRAQGAPTLFSSAFF
TRBV29-1	once	TRBJ2-1	TRBD2	TGCAGCGCCACTAGCGGGATAGGCGAGCAGTTCTTC	CSATSGIGEQFF
TRBV13	once	TRBJ2-1	TRBD2	TGTGCCAGCAGCTTTACTAGCGGGAACAATGAGCAGTTCTTC	CASSFTSGNNEQFF
TRBV6-1	.	TRBJ2-7	.	TGTGCCAGCAGCCCCCGCCCAGGGCTGACCTACGAGCAGTACTTC	CASSPRPGLTYEQYF
TRBV25-1	.	TRBJ2-3	.	TGTGCCAGCAGTACGGAGGGGGATACGCAGTATTTT	CASSTEGDTQYF
TRBV5-1	.	TRBJ1-4	TRBD1	TGCGCCAGCAGACAGGACAGGCTTAATGAAAAACTGTTTTTT	CASRQDRLNEKLFF